Listed below are T cell receptor beta chains from one sample, sequenced in a study of blood T cell repertoires in COVID-19. The protocol was immunoSEQ multiplex PCR, while the TCRdb copy is restricted to in-frame clones and leaves out a portion. Among hundreds of thousands of clones listed, roughly 86% were seen once. Sequencing was carried out using peripheral blood. The receptors were gathered from a woman aged 25 to 39 with COVID-19, enrolled during active disease. The CDR3 runs from the conserved cysteine through the conserved F or W. D genes are given only for firm matches. Only some rows state a clone size, as once, few, many or a class for expanded clones.

cdr3_nt: TGTGCCACCAGTGATGCTAGCGGCTACGAGCAGTACTTC
cdr3_aa: CATSDASGYEQYF
j_call: TRBJ2-7
d_call: TRBD2
clone_size: .
v_call: TRBV24-1

cdr3_nt: TGTGCCAGCAGCCCCTCACAGGGAACGGCCACTGAAGCTTTCTTT
cdr3_aa: CASSPSQGTATEAFF
j_call: TRBJ1-1
d_call: .
clone_size: .
v_call: TRBV4-2

cdr3_nt: TGCGCCAGCAACGACAGCCCGAATCAGCCCCAGCATTTT
cdr3_aa: CASNDSPNQPQHF
j_call: TRBJ1-5
d_call: .
clone_size: .
v_call: TRBV10-2

cdr3_nt: TGTGCCAGCAGATACAGGGGTTCTGGTTCACCCCTCCACTTT
cdr3_aa: CASRYRGSGSPLHF
j_call: TRBJ1-6
d_call: TRBD1
clone_size: .
v_call: TRBV28

cdr3_nt: TGTGCCAGCAGTCCGGGACAGACTCAGGATACGCAGTATTTT
cdr3_aa: CASSPGQTQDTQYF
j_call: TRBJ2-3
d_call: TRBD1
clone_size: .
v_call: TRBV27

cdr3_nt: TGCAGCGTTGAAGCCGGCCAGGGGGGTTACGAGCAGTACTTC
cdr3_aa: CSVEAGQGGYEQYF
j_call: TRBJ2-7
d_call: .
clone_size: .
v_call: TRBV29-1

cdr3_nt: TGTGCCAGCAGCCCATTATATCAGGCGAGCTCCTACAATGAGCAGTTCTTC
cdr3_aa: CASSPLYQASSYNEQFF
j_call: TRBJ2-1
d_call: .
clone_size: .
v_call: TRBV7-9

cdr3_nt: TGCGCCAGCAGCCAAAGCGAAAGCCAGGGTTTCTGGCAGCCCCAGCATTTT
cdr3_aa: CASSQSESQGFWQPQHF
j_call: TRBJ1-5
d_call: .
clone_size: .
v_call: TRBV4-1

cdr3_nt: TGCGCCAGCAGTTTGATGTGGGAGGGTAGCGGGGCCCTGGAGACCCAGTACTTC
cdr3_aa: CASSLMWEGSGALETQYF
j_call: TRBJ2-5
d_call: TRBD2
clone_size: .
v_call: TRBV4-1

cdr3_nt: TGTGCCAGCAGCTTTGACAGGGGACCCTACGAGCAGTACTTC
cdr3_aa: CASSFDRGPYEQYF
j_call: TRBJ2-7
d_call: TRBD1
clone_size: .
v_call: TRBV11-2

cdr3_nt: TGTGCCAGCAGTTCCCCAGGCGCAGGGCCAAAGAATTATGGCTACACCTTC
cdr3_aa: CASSSPGAGPKNYGYTF
j_call: TRBJ1-2
d_call: .
clone_size: few
v_call: TRBV28

cdr3_nt: TGTGCCAGCAGCTTGGGGGGAGCAGATACGCAGTATTTT
cdr3_aa: CASSLGGADTQYF
j_call: TRBJ2-3
d_call: .
clone_size: few
v_call: TRBV5-6

cdr3_nt: TGCGCCAGCAGCTTGCTGGGGGGTGAGGAGCAGTACTTC
cdr3_aa: CASSLLGGEEQYF
j_call: TRBJ2-7
d_call: .
clone_size: .
v_call: TRBV5-1

cdr3_nt: TGTGCCAGCAGTTACGGGACAGGGGACACTGAAGCTTTCTTT
cdr3_aa: CASSYGTGDTEAFF
j_call: TRBJ1-1
d_call: TRBD1
clone_size: .
v_call: TRBV6-5

cdr3_nt: TGCGCCAGCAGAACCGGACAGGGGGCTACGTACGAGCAGTACTTC
cdr3_aa: CASRTGQGATYEQYF
j_call: TRBJ2-7
d_call: TRBD1
clone_size: once
v_call: TRBV5-1

cdr3_nt: TGTGCCAGCAGCCAAGGAGGAAATCGAGGCTACACCTTC
cdr3_aa: CASSQGGNRGYTF
j_call: TRBJ1-2
d_call: .
clone_size: .
v_call: TRBV3-1/TRBV3-2

cdr3_nt: TGTGCCAGCAGTGGACAGGCAAATTCACCCCTCCACTTT
cdr3_aa: CASSGQANSPLHF
j_call: TRBJ1-6
d_call: TRBD1
clone_size: .
v_call: TRBV7-8

cdr3_nt: TGTGCCAGCAGTGTAACCAGGGGTGGAGCTGAAGCTTTCTTT
cdr3_aa: CASSVTRGGAEAFF
j_call: TRBJ1-1
d_call: .
clone_size: .
v_call: TRBV3-1/TRBV3-2

cdr3_nt: TGTGCCAGCAGCGCCACTCACTCTGGAAACACCATATATTTT
cdr3_aa: CASSATHSGNTIYF
j_call: TRBJ1-3
d_call: .
clone_size: .
v_call: TRBV9

cdr3_nt: TGTGCCAGCAGTCCCCAGTGGAGCAATCAGCCCCAGCATTTT
cdr3_aa: CASSPQWSNQPQHF
j_call: TRBJ1-5
d_call: .
clone_size: .
v_call: TRBV28

cdr3_nt: TGTGCCAGCAGCTTGGGACAGGGGACCTACGAGCAGTACTTC
cdr3_aa: CASSLGQGTYEQYF
j_call: TRBJ2-7
d_call: TRBD1
clone_size: .
v_call: TRBV13

cdr3_nt: TGTGCCAGCACCTTTACCGGGACAGGGGACCTCCTTTTC
cdr3_aa: CASTFTGTGDLLF
j_call: TRBJ1-2
d_call: TRBD1
clone_size: .
v_call: TRBV6-5

cdr3_nt: TGTGCCAGCAGCGGCGCCCCAGGCCTCCAAGAGACCCAGTACTTC
cdr3_aa: CASSGAPGLQETQYF
j_call: TRBJ2-5
d_call: .
clone_size: .
v_call: TRBV21-1

cdr3_nt: TGTGCCAGCTCACCCTACTCGAGCTCCTACAATGAGCAGTTCTTC
cdr3_aa: CASSPYSSSYNEQFF
j_call: TRBJ2-1
d_call: .
clone_size: .
v_call: TRBV18

cdr3_nt: TGTGCCAGCAGTGACCGGGAAAGCAATCAGCCCCAGCATTTT
cdr3_aa: CASSDRESNQPQHF
j_call: TRBJ1-5
d_call: .
clone_size: .
v_call: TRBV2

cdr3_nt: TGTGCCAGCTCACTTGCCGGGGCTGAAGCTTTCTTT
cdr3_aa: CASSLAGAEAFF
j_call: TRBJ1-1
d_call: .
clone_size: .
v_call: TRBV18

cdr3_nt: TGTGCCAGCAGCGTCGGGACAACAGAGAACACTGAAGCTTTCTTT
cdr3_aa: CASSVGTTENTEAFF
j_call: TRBJ1-1
d_call: .
clone_size: once
v_call: TRBV5-4

cdr3_nt: TGTGCCACGGACCGGGACAGCTATAACACTGAAGCTTTCTTT
cdr3_aa: CATDRDSYNTEAFF
j_call: TRBJ1-1
d_call: TRBD1
clone_size: once
v_call: TRBV7-9

cdr3_nt: TGTGCCAGCAGCTTATGGGCAAGGGGCAACTATGGCTACACCTTC
cdr3_aa: CASSLWARGNYGYTF
j_call: TRBJ1-2
d_call: .
clone_size: .
v_call: TRBV7-6

cdr3_nt: TGTGCCAGCAGCTGGACAGGGTTGAGCCAGCCCCAGCATTTT
cdr3_aa: CASSWTGLSQPQHF
j_call: TRBJ1-5
d_call: TRBD1
clone_size: .
v_call: TRBV28

cdr3_nt: TGCGCCAGCAGCTTACAGGGGTCTGGAAACACCATATATTTT
cdr3_aa: CASSLQGSGNTIYF
j_call: TRBJ1-3
d_call: TRBD1
clone_size: once
v_call: TRBV5-1

cdr3_nt: TGTGCCAGCTCACCAGAGGCCTTGAACACTGAAGCTTTCTTT
cdr3_aa: CASSPEALNTEAFF
j_call: TRBJ1-1
d_call: .
clone_size: .
v_call: TRBV18